This TCR beta chain was sequenced during a study of T-cell reconstitution after alpha-beta-depleted transplantation in children. Preparation of the TCRbeta library was carried out with unique molecular identifiers. TCRdb redid the calling of the PCR reads with MiXCR, one entry per CDR3 protein. This table holds approximately 980,000 distinct CDR3 sequences, 25% to 30% found once. V lost 9 bases and J 3 bases, leaving 20 bases between the germline ends. The CDR3 consists of 15 residues. Study-wide results and caveats: At day 60, the high TCRbeta diversity found in some patients originated from recipient T cells and thymic progenitors that had survived. By one year post-transplant, T-cell counts and diversity largely arose from T cells that were newly produced. About two months after transplant, alpha-beta T cells reportedly came from several hundred expanded graft clones.

Details on this clonotype: Its target is unknown.

The source is a boy in the first two years of life who had a stem cell transplant for SCID, so the T cells may come from the graft donor. The sequenced sample was PBMCs, mostly from graft donor cells, obtained 360 days after TCRalphabeta/CD19-depleted stem cell transplant. V usage is TRBV12-3 or TRBV12-4 and J usage is TRBJ2-5, with D possibly matching TRBD1 (5 bases). The CDR3 loop is CASGDQQGREETQYF. The CDR3 DNA sequence: TGTGCCAGTGGGGATCAGCAGGGAAGGGAAGAGACCCAGTACTTC.